The 18 T cell receptor beta chains below come from one sample, sequenced in a study of T cells and copy number aberrations in small-cell lung cancer. Here immunoSEQ multiplex PCR was the method, and the copy in TCRdb shows in-frame clones only, minus some. Among some 6,300 clones, less than 85% were seen once, and the ten largest hold around 8.8%. The sample consisted of tumor tissue. The receptors stem from a middle-aged man with small cell lung cancer.

J is TRBJ1-4 and V is TRBV4-1; 12 bases fit TRBD1. The V and J ends lost 4 bases and 7 bases, in that order; junction bases with no gene match: 16. Germline CDR1 MGHRA, CDR2 YSYEKL. This CDR3 contains 19 residues. The CDR3 DNA follows: TGCGCCAGCAGCCGCAGAAAAGGGACAGGGGGCACCAACTTTGAAAAACTGTTTTTT. Protein: CASSRRKGTGGTNFEKLFF.

CDR3 sequence (DNA): TGTGCCAGCAGTACCGGGGCAGGGAGGGGGAAGGACGAGCAGTACTTC. Its translation: CASSTGAGRGKDEQYF. V usage is TRBV2 and J usage is TRBJ2-7; D possibly corresponds to TRBD2 (7 bases). V gave up 5 bases and J gave up 5 bases, with 22 bases separating them. Germline V gene lookup returns CDR1 SNHLY and CDR2 FYNNEI. The CDR3 has 16 residues.

This clone was counted between two and nine times. The V gene is TRBV5-1, the J gene TRBJ1-2; 11 bases align to TRBD1. The CDR3 runs 15 residues. Germline CDR1 and CDR2: SGHRS and YFSETQ. The V and J ends lost 1 base and 4 bases, in that order; junction bases with no gene match: 3. CDR3 coding DNA: TGCGCCAGCAGCTTGTGGACAGGGGGCTCCTATGGCTACACCTTC. As protein: CASSLWTGGSYGYTF.

The chain combines TRBV10-3 with TRBJ2-5; TRBD2 is a possible D gene (6 bases). From germline, CDR1 is ENHRY and CDR2 SYGVKD. With 4 bases removed from V and 10 bases from J, the gap between germline ends came to 25 bases. The CDR3 contains 16 residues. CDR3 nucleotide sequence: TGTGCCATCAGTGTATCCGGGTCCGTCGGGAGTCGGGGCCAGTACTTC. This encodes CAISVSGSVGSRGQYF.

The gene calls are TRBV19 and TRBJ2-7; TRBD2 aligns across 11 bases. The CDR3 is 15 residues long. CDR1 and CDR2 from the germline V gene are LNHDA and SQIVND (reference sequence). Trimming at V came to 3 bases and at J to 4 bases, leaving 5 bases not matched to a gene. CDR3 in amino acids: CASSITSGSSYEQYF. DNA for the CDR3: TGTGCCAGTAGTATTACTAGCGGGAGTTCGTACGAGCAGTACTTC.

The chain employs TRBV11-2 and TRBJ2-3; 9 positions match TRBD2. The germline gives CDR1 SGHAT, CDR2 FQNNGV. After removal of 10 bases from V and 4 bases from J, the junction contained 15 bases not matched to a gene. The CDR3 is 16 amino acids. Here the CDR3 DNA reads TGTGCCAACAGTAATCGACTAGCGGCAGAACCAGATACGCAGTATTTT. The encoded protein is CANSNRLAAEPDTQYF.

The rearrangement links TRBV5-4 to TRBJ2-1, with 7 bases fitting TRBD2. Looked up from germline, CDR1 is SGHNT and CDR2 is YYREEE (reference sequence). CDR3 length: 12 residues. V trimming: 4 bases; J trimming: 10 bases; junction bases outside the gene matches: 5. DNA of the CDR3: TGTGCCAGCAGCCGGGACTACATAGAGCAGTTCTTC. As protein: CASSRDYIEQFF.

This rearrangement joins TRBV5-1 to TRBJ1-1, with D unclear. This CDR3 region has 14 residues. The V and J ends lost 2 bases and 1 base respectively, with 9 bases between them. Germline V CDR1 and CDR2: SGHRS, YFSETQ. The CDR3 here is CASSFWTANTEAFF. The CDR3 DNA is TGCGCCAGCAGCTTTTGGACTGCGAACACTGAAGCTTTCTTT.

The rearrangement joins TRBV6-5 to TRBJ1-5; no clear D. The CDR3 spans 13 residues. V was shortened by 0 bases and J by 6 bases, with 6 bases between the two germline ends. Germline CDR1 is MNHEY and CDR2 is SVGAGI. The CDR3: CASSYSISQPQHF. The CDR3 bases are TGTGCCAGCAGTTACTCGATCTCTCAGCCCCAGCATTTT.

This clone was found a few times. This chain links TRBV11-3 with TRBJ1-1; D call uncertain. The germline CDR1 and CDR2 sequences are SGHNT and YENEEA. The CDR3 spans 13 residues. Trimming removed 5 bases from V and 7 bases from J, with 14 bases in between. The DNA of the CDR3 is TGTGCCAGCAGCCTAAGGGTCGAACATGAAGCTTTCTTT. It translates to CASSLRVEHEAFF.

The gene calls are TRBV6-4 and TRBJ1-3; a weak D match, TRBD1 (6 bases). Germline CDR1 is MRHNA and CDR2 is SNTAGT. Trimming pared 7 bases from V and 6 bases from J, leaving 16 bases between. The CDR3 is made up of 14 amino acids. CDR3 sequence (DNA): TGTGCCAGCACCGAAGGGGGGGGCGCAAACACCATATATTTT. It translates to CASTEGGGANTIYF.

The rearrangement uses TRBV19 and TRBJ2-1; D remains ambiguous. V was trimmed by 7 bases and J by 2 bases, leaving 15 bases between them. Looked up from germline, CDR1 is LNHDA and CDR2 is SQIVND (reference sequence). The CDR3 extends over 15 amino acids. DNA for the CDR3: TGTGCCAGTACTCTTAAGACCCGCGCCTACAATGAGCAGTTCTTC. Protein product: CASTLKTRAYNEQFF.

This clone was observed a handful of times. The rearrangement uses TRBV5-1 and TRBJ2-7, with D perhaps TRBD2 (6 bases). CDR3 length equals 13 residues. Germline V gives CDR1 SGHRS, CDR2 YFSETQ. Trimming removed 0 bases at V and 7 bases at J, with 11 bases between. Here the CDR3 DNA reads TGCGCCAGCAGCTTGGATCGGGGGTTAGAGCAGTACTTC. Translated: CASSLDRGLEQYF.

The V call is TRBV27, the J call TRBJ2-1; 11 bases match TRBD2. Losses at the gene ends were 7 bases for V and 1 base for J; bases not matched to a gene: 9. The V gene's germline CDR1 is MNHEY and CDR2 SMNVEV (reference sequence). The CDR3 extends over 17 amino acids. The CDR3 is CASNQLAGVRSYNEQFF. CDR3 coding DNA: TGTGCCAGCAATCAACTAGCGGGAGTACGGTCCTACAATGAGCAGTTCTTC.

This chain uses TRBV9 with TRBJ1-2, with D maybe TRBD1 (5 bases). In germline, CDR1 is SGDLS, CDR2 YYNGEE. This CDR3 is built from 15 residues. The V and J ends lost 0 bases and 4 bases respectively, with 13 bases between them. The CDR3 protein is CASSVDTGFLYGYTF. For the CDR3, the DNA is TGTGCCAGCAGCGTAGATACAGGCTTTCTCTATGGCTACACCTTC.

This chain joins TRBV10-3 and TRBJ2-7, with D possibly being TRBD1 or TRBD2 (5 bases each). There are 18 residues in the CDR3. The germline CDR1 and CDR2 sequences are ENHRY and SYGVKD. Trimming shortened V by 2 bases and J by 7 bases, and 27 bases separated the two germline ends. CDR3 residues: CAISEPEVYWGLDREQYF. The CDR3 coding sequence is TGTGCCATCAGTGAGCCCGAAGTTTATTGGGGGTTGGACCGTGAGCAGTACTTC.

This clone was counted a single time. The chain joins TRBV27 to TRBJ2-7, with 8 nucleotides matching TRBD2. The length of the CDR3 is 14 residues. With 7 bases clipped from V and 0 bases from J, the junction kept 5 bases outside the gene matches. Germline V lookup: CDR1 MNHEY, CDR2 SMNVEV (reference sequence). The CDR3 reads CASTTSGSSYEQYF. In nucleotides, the CDR3 is TGTGCCAGCACCACTAGCGGAAGCTCCTACGAGCAGTACTTC.

Here the CDR3 DNA reads TGCGCCAGCAGCCAAGGTGGGACAGGGAGAAAGGAGACCCAGTACTTC. Protein: CASSQGGTGRKETQYF. This chain links TRBV4-1 with TRBJ2-5, with 9 bases lining up with TRBD1. The CDR3 runs 16 residues. Germline lookup yields CDR1 MGHRA and CDR2 YSYEKL. With V trimmed by 1 base and J by 5 bases, 8 bases remained unmatched.